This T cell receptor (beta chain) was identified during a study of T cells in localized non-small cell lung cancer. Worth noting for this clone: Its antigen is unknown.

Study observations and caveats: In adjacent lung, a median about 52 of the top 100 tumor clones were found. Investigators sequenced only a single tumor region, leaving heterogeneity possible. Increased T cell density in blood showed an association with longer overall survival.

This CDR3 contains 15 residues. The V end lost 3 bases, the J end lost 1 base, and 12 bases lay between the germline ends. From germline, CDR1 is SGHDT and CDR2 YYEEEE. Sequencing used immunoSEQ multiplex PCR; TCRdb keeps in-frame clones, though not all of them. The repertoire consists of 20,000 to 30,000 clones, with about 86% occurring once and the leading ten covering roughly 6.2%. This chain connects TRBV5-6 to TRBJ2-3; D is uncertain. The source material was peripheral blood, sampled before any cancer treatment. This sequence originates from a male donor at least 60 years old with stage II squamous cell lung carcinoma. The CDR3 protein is CASSYNPARTDTQYF. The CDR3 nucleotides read TGTGCCAGCAGCTACAATCCCGCGCGCACAGATACGCAGTATTTT.